The clone carrying this TCR beta chain was seen only once. Original methodology: The authors estimated nucleated cell counts from reference gene primer amplification. Only in-frame clones appear in the TCRdb table, and some are missing; sequencing was by immunoSEQ multiplex PCR. V and J calls and clone size are those listed in that table; D and trimming were worked out from the DNA. The sample holds around 220,000 clones, 75% to 90% seen once. There are 14 residues in the CDR3. Trimming took 3 bases from V and 6 from J; bases not matched to a gene: 3. The germline V gene encodes CDR1 MDHEN and CDR2 SYDVKM. These data are taken from a study of blood T cell repertoires in COVID-19. At the level of the study: COVID-19 samples, acute and convalescent, were from the United States, Italy and Spain. PBMCs, B-cell-depleted T cells, or T cells provided the cDNA or gDNA that made up the material.

This chain connects TRBV28 to TRBJ2-1; 9 bases match TRBD2. Sequencing used peripheral blood. This TCR came from a human donor in a cohort sampled during active COVID-19. The CDR3 sequence: CASSLREGRNEQFF. Written as DNA, the CDR3 is TGTGCCAGCAGTTTGCGGGAGGGCCGCAATGAGCAGTTCTTC.